This is a list of T cell receptor beta chains from one sample in a study of T cells in Graves' hyperthyroidism and ophthalmopathy. One entry per CDR3 protein, called by TCRdb with MiXCR from the multiplex PCR reads. The sample lists a few hundred thousand distinct CDR3 sequences; 15% to 18% were seen once. Sequenced: blood. The source of these receptors is a young woman with Graves' hyperthyroidism. Both conserved end residues are part of each CDR3. The D gene is left open where the match is weak. Some rows mark clone size as missing; the rest say once, few, many or name a class of expanded clone.

v_gene,j_gene,abundance,d_gene,CDR3aa,CDR3nt
TRBV12-5,TRBJ2-1,-,-,CASGTIGFQFF,TGTGCTAGTGGCACCATCGGGTTTCAGTTCTTC
TRBV12-3/TRBV12-4,TRBJ1-6,-,-,CASSLLGSYNSPLHF,TGTGCCAGCAGTTTATTGGGTTCCTATAATTCACCCCTCCACTTT
TRBV7-2,TRBJ2-2,few,-,CASSRPGVRSPGELFF,TGTGCCAGCAGCCGCCCGGGGGTGCGGAGCCCCGGGGAGCTGTTTTTT
TRBV7-2,TRBJ2-3,many,TRBD2,CASSLAGGPHTQYF,TGTGCCAGCAGCTTAGCGGGAGGGCCTCATACGCAGTATTTT
TRBV18,TRBJ2-7,-,TRBD2,CASSPNSGSAYEQYF,TGTGCCAGCTCACCAAATAGCGGGAGTGCTTACGAGCAGTACTTC
TRBV4-2,TRBJ1-2,many,-,CASSQDAGRLTYGYTF,TGTGCCAGCAGCCAAGATGCGGGGAGACTGACCTATGGCTACACCTTC
TRBV19,TRBJ2-1,-,-,CASGEGGLGTRNEQFF,TGTGCCAGTGGCGAAGGCGGGCTGGGGACGAGGAATGAGCAGTTCTTC
TRBV4-1,TRBJ2-1,-,TRBD2,CASSQDWLAGEQFF,TGCGCCAGCAGCCAAGATTGGCTAGCGGGTGAGCAGTTCTTC
TRBV20-1,TRBJ2-7,many,TRBD1,CSTTGTHEQYF,TGCAGTACGACAGGGACACACGAGCAGTACTTC
TRBV14,TRBJ2-2,-,-,CASSIPGGQSTGELFF,TGTGCCAGCAGCATACCCGGGGGGCAATCCACCGGGGAGCTGTTTTTT
TRBV30,TRBJ2-7,-,TRBD2,CAWSSGTRDYEQYF,TGTGCCTGGAGTTCCGGGACTAGGGACTACGAGCAGTACTTC
TRBV15,TRBJ1-5,few,TRBD1,CATSSRTGGNQPQHF,TGTGCCACCAGCAGTCGGACAGGGGGCAATCAGCCCCAGCATTTT
TRBV29-1,TRBJ2-1,-,-,CSVDTTTPRGEQFF,TGCAGCGTTGATACGACCACCCCCCGGGGTGAGCAGTTCTTC
TRBV20-1,TRBJ1-4,-,-,CSARDGEKLFF,TGCAGTGCTAGAGATGGTGAAAAACTGTTTTTT
TRBV27,TRBJ2-7,-,TRBD2,CASSFTSGSIYEQYF,TGTGCCAGCAGTTTTACTAGCGGGAGTATCTACGAGCAGTACTTC
TRBV14,TRBJ2-1,many,-,CASSHLSLREPNNEQFF,TGTGCCAGCAGCCACTTATCGTTACGGGAACCTAACAATGAGCAGTTCTTC
TRBV27,TRBJ2-2,-,TRBD1,CASSLYVDRGPGELFF,TGTGCCAGCAGTTTATACGTAGACAGGGGGCCCGGGGAGCTGTTTTTT
TRBV20-1,TRBJ2-7,many,TRBD2,CSARSGKGYEQYF,TGCAGTGCTCGAAGCGGGAAGGGCTACGAGCAGTACTTC
TRBV11-1,TRBJ1-4,-,-,CASSQAYSAHGEKLFF,TGCGCCAGCAGCCAAGCCTATTCCGCTCACGGTGAAAAACTGTTTTTT
TRBV6-1,TRBJ1-2,many,-,CASSGRNGNYGYTF,TGTGCCAGTTCCGGACGGAACGGAAACTATGGCTACACCTTC
TRBV27,TRBJ2-7,many,-,CASSLYPGSSYEQYF,TGTGCCAGCAGTTTGTATCCAGGGTCATCCTACGAGCAGTACTTC
TRBV19,TRBJ2-5,few,TRBD2,CASSRGLAGDPPYF,TGTGCCAGTAGTAGGGGACTAGCGGGAGATCCTCCGTACTTC
TRBV20-1,TRBJ2-3,few,TRBD1,CSAPRTGDPDTQYF,TGCAGTGCCCCTAGGACAGGGGACCCAGATACGCAGTATTTT
TRBV20-1,TRBJ2-1,-,-,CSARTSSYNEQFF,TGCAGTGCTAGGACTAGCTCCTACAATGAGCAGTTCTTC
TRBV15,TRBJ2-1,many,-,CATSRDRIPTSYNEQFF,TGTGCCACCAGCAGAGATAGGATCCCTACCTCCTACAATGAGCAGTTCTTC
TRBV4-2,TRBJ2-1,few,TRBD2,CASSQEGGLSSYNEQFF,TGTGCCAGCAGCCAAGAGGGGGGACTATCCTCCTACAATGAGCAGTTCTTC
TRBV11-3,TRBJ1-5,-,-,CASSLQKRQINQPQHF,TGTGCCAGCAGCTTACAAAAAAGACAGATAAATCAGCCCCAGCATTTT
TRBV20-1,TRBJ2-1,many,TRBD2,CSAPSGRVVEQFF,TGCAGTGCTCCTAGCGGGAGGGTGGTTGAGCAGTTCTTC
TRBV19,TRBJ1-5,-,TRBD1,CASSSDRGKWSNQPQHF,TGTGCCAGTAGTTCGGACAGGGGAAAATGGAGCAATCAGCCCCAGCATTTT
TRBV6-1,TRBJ1-2,-,-,CASSRTAMGGYTF,TGTGCCAGCAGTAGGACGGCGATGGGTGGCTACACCTTC
TRBV28,TRBJ1-5,many,TRBD1,CASGTGRYNQPQHF,TGTGCCAGTGGGACAGGTAGATACAATCAGCCCCAGCATTTT